The clone carrying this TCR beta chain has a handful of counts. This entry is derived from a study of T cells in Graves' hyperthyroidism and ophthalmopathy. Authors of the study amplified TCR beta CDR3 regions from RNA transcripts. First-round RT-PCR with HTBI primers amplified the TCR CDR3 region. Each CDR3 protein gets one entry after TCRdb re-called the multiplex PCR reads with MiXCR. The sample yields more than 600,000 distinct CDR3 sequences, 15% to 20% seen once. The CDR3 is 12 amino acids. The germline gives CDR1 DFQATT, CDR2 SNEGSKA (reference sequence). Trimming removed 7 bases from V and 6 bases from J, with 13 bases in between.

This receptor was identified in a man aged 18 to 30 with Graves' hyperthyroidism. The sample taken for sequencing was blood. The chain links TRBV20-1 to TRBJ2-1; D tentatively reads TRBD1 or TRBD2 (5 bases each). The CDR3 DNA reads as TGCAGTGGGGGCGGGCAGGCCAATGAGCAGTTCTTC. Protein product: CSGGGQANEQFF.